This T cell receptor (beta chain) was profiled in a study of regulatory T cells in long-lasting Graves disease. Investigators prepared the TCR beta libraries by applying iRepertoire HTBI primers and Arm-PCR of CDR3 regions. TCRdb passed the multiplex PCR reads through MiXCR, listing each CDR3 protein once. This table holds 400,000 to 600,000 distinct CDR3 sequences, about 22% found once. Noted time point: persistent/refractory GD, antithyroid drugs over 5 years with positive TRAb. Construction of the TCR library relied on RNA isolated from PBMCs. The CDR3 totals 17 residues. The V end lost 3 bases, the J end lost 0 bases, and 12 bases lay between the germline ends. The germline gives CDR1 LNHDA, CDR2 SQIVND (reference sequence). In this sample, this clonotype turned up once.

This chain links TRBV19 with TRBJ2-6; D may be TRBD1 or TRBD2 (5 bases each). This sample comprised peripheral blood mononuclear cells (PBMCs), obtained when the disease was refractory, from a patient treated with antithyroid drugs. This clonotype was obtained from a female donor with Graves disease. Here the CDR3 reads CASSIQGDHSGANVLTF. The CDR3 DNA reads TGTGCCAGTAGTATCCAAGGGGACCACTCTGGGGCCAACGTCCTGACTTTC.